This T cell receptor beta chain was obtained from a study of blood T cell repertoires in COVID-19. Study-wide context: Samples representing acute and convalescent COVID-19 were sourced from the United States, Italy and Spain. In each case, the material was cDNA or gDNA derived from T cells, B-cell-depleted T cells, or PBMCs.

Germline CDR1 and CDR2: MNHEY and SMNVEV (reference sequence). V shed 4 bases, J shed 3 bases, and the junction held 17 bases outside the gene matches. The CDR3 length is 20 residues. Study processing details: Cell counts per sample came from amplifying reference gene primers. Here immunoSEQ multiplex PCR was the method, and the copy in TCRdb shows in-frame clones only, minus some. Clone size and the V and J calls come from that table; the DNA yielded D and trimming. The sample holds around 160,000 clones, roughly 80% seen once. The sample comprised peripheral blood. The receptor was derived from a woman aged 40 to 50 with active or convalescent COVID-19. The genes are TRBV27 and TRBJ1-3, with 11 bases that match TRBD1. CDR3 coding DNA: TGTGCCAGCAGTTCCTCTCCGGACAGGGGGCAAATCGACGGTGGAAACACCATATATTTT. Protein product: CASSSSPDRGQIDGGNTIYF.